The following is a TCR beta chain sequence with its context. TCRdb's copy holds only in-frame clones and misses some; the assay was immunoSEQ multiplex PCR. This repertoire shows 75,000 to 100,000 clones, about 77% found once; its top ten account for about 10%. These data belong to a study of blood T cell repertoires in COVID-19. Background on the study: COVID-19 samples, acute and convalescent, were from the United States, Italy and Spain.

The germline V gene has CDR1 SNHLY and CDR2 FYNNEI. Trimming left V 4 bases short and J 0 bases short, with 10 bases between. This CDR3 has 15 amino acids. This clonotype was sampled from an elderly woman with acute or convalescent COVID-19. The chain recombines TRBV2 with TRBJ1-3, with TRBD1 as a possible D gene (5 bases). Sample: peripheral blood. CDR3 nucleotide sequence: TGTGCCAGCAGTGGGGGCAGGAGCTCTGGAAACACCATATATTTT. Translation: CASSGGRSSGNTIYF.